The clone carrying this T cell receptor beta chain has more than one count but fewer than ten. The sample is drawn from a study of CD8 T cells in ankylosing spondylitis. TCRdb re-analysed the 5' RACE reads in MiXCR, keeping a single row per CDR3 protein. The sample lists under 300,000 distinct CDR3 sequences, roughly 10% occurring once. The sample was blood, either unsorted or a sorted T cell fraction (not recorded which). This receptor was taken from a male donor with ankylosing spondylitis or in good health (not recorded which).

For the CDR3, the DNA is TGTGCCACCCGGACAGGGGGTGAACCCGTTGCCGAGCAGTACTTC. Translation: CATRTGGEPVAEQYF. This sequence joins TRBV10-3 and TRBJ2-7; 10 bases are a match to TRBD1. CDR1 and CDR2 from the germline V gene are ENHRY and SYGVKD. The CDR3 sequence is 15 residues long. V dropped 10 bases and J dropped 6; count of bases not matched to a gene: 15.